This T cell receptor beta chain originates from a study of blood T cell repertoires in COVID-19. For the study at large: The United States, Italy and Spain supplied acute and convalescent COVID-19 samples. From T cells, B-cell-depleted T cells, or PBMCs came the material, which was cDNA or gDNA.

In the original analysis: From reference gene primer amplification, estimates of nucleated cell counts were derived. Here immunoSEQ multiplex PCR was the method, and the copy in TCRdb shows in-frame clones only, minus some. That table gives V, J and clone size, and the DNA gave D and trimming. The sample lists around 300,000 clones, approximately 91% occurring once. The V end was cut by 1 base, the J end by 2 bases, with 12 bases between. The CDR3 spans 15 residues. Germline-derived CDR1 and CDR2 are MNHEY and SMNVEV (reference sequence). The chain carries TRBV27 and TRBJ2-7; TRBD2 is a possible D gene (5 bases). Sequenced sample: peripheral blood. The clonotype was recovered from a middle-aged woman who had recovered from COVID-19. The CDR3 here is CASSLLGDLTYEQYF. The CDR3 DNA is TGTGCCAGCAGTTTATTGGGAGACCTCACCTACGAGCAGTACTTC.